The text below deals with one T cell receptor (beta chain). Antigen unknown. This specimen comes from a study of shared clonotypes between healthy human individuals. Study-wide context: Used for every donor were three CD4 naive, three CD4 memory, two CD8 naive and one CD8 memory plate. Findings and limits, study-wide: Sample collection involved blood only; tissue repertoires are likely different. Non-shared clonotypes displayed generation probabilities falling below those of clonotypes present in all four donors.

The CDR3 sequence is 17 residues long. Trimming removed 7 bases from V and 0 bases from J, with 21 bases in between. CDR1 is MDHEN, CDR2 SYDVKM, per germline. The protocol was immunoSEQ multiplex PCR, while the TCRdb copy is restricted to in-frame clones and leaves out a portion. Among over 400,000 clones, around 96% were seen once, and the ten largest hold approximately 0.06%. The rearrangement joins TRBV28 to TRBJ1-1; tentative D call: TRBD1 (6 bases). The TCR was taken from a woman between 25 and 40 years old in good health. The sample comprised naive CD4+ T cells sorted from blood. Subset indicated: CD45RA+ positively selected. The CDR3 here is CASIIGQFSGMNTEAFF. The CDR3 DNA reads TGTGCCAGCATTATCGGACAGTTCAGCGGGATGAACACTGAAGCTTTCTTT. Variable domain in full (rest from reference TRBV28 and TRBJ1-1): DVKVTQSSRYLVKRTGEKVFLECVQDMDHENMFWYRQDPGLGLRLIYFSYDVKMKEKGDIPEGYSVSREKKERFSLILESASTNQTSMYLCASIIGQFSGMNTEAFFGQGTRLTVV.